One sample yielded the 17 T cell receptor beta chains listed below, sequenced in a study of blood T cell repertoires in COVID-19. Measured with immunoSEQ multiplex PCR; TCRdb has only the in-frame clones, and not every one. The table lists over 250,000 clones, 83% of them singletons. Sequencing used peripheral blood. All receptors derive from a woman between 50 and 59 years old who had recovered from COVID-19.

The rearrangement links TRBV10-3 to TRBJ1-1, with TRBD1 matching 8 bases. CDR1 is ENHRY and CDR2 is SYGVKD in the germline V gene. With 0 bases clipped from V and 3 bases from J, the junction kept 3 bases outside the gene matches. This CDR3 has 15 amino acids. CDR3 sequence reads: CAISESAGGHTEAFF. In nucleotides, the CDR3 is TGTGCCATCAGTGAGTCCGCAGGGGGCCACACTGAAGCTTTCTTT.

The chain links TRBV5-8 to TRBJ1-4; no clear D. The length of the CDR3 is 15 residues. In germline, CDR1 is SGHTS, CDR2 YDEGEE. V was shortened by 0 bases and J by 0 bases, with 6 bases between the two germline ends. The CDR3 DNA reads as TGTGCCAGCAGCTTGGCATTAGCAACTAATGAAAAACTGTTTTTT. This encodes CASSLALATNEKLFF.

The V call is TRBV6-2 or TRBV6-3, the J call TRBJ2-7, with 8 nucleotides matching TRBD2. CDR3 length: 18 residues. V trimming: 2 bases; J trimming: 4 bases; junction bases outside the gene matches: 16. The germline CDR1 and CDR2 sequences are MNHEY and SVGEGT. CDR3 DNA: TGTGCCAGCAGTTACGGGCCTCCCCAGAGCGGGAGTAATTACGAGCAGTACTTC. Translated, it gives CASSYGPPQSGSNYEQYF.

The chain recombines TRBV7-3 with TRBJ2-2; D might be TRBD1 (5 bases). The CDR3 is made up of 13 amino acids. Trimming took off 7 bases at V and 0 bases at J, with 6 bases between the two ends. CDR1 is SGHTA, CDR2 FQGTGA, per germline. The CDR3 coding sequence is TGTGCCAGCAAAGGGGCGAACACCGGGGAGCTGTTTTTT. Amino acids: CASKGANTGELFF.

CDR3 region: CASSPRRGDSDTQYF. The CDR3, as DNA: TGTGCCAGCAGCCCTCGCCGGGGGGACTCAGATACGCAGTATTTT. The chain recombines TRBV4-2 with TRBJ2-3, with 7 bases matching TRBD2. Germline CDR1 and CDR2: LGHNA and YNFKEQ. Trimming took 4 bases from V and 4 from J; bases not matched to a gene: 8. The CDR3 totals 15 residues.

The chain combines TRBV6-2 or TRBV6-3 with TRBJ2-5, with 7 bases identical to TRBD1. Germline CDR1 reads MNHEY; CDR2 reads SVGEGT. The length of the CDR3 is 12 residues. V lost 6 bases to trimming and J lost 5 bases; unmatched junction nucleotides: 3. In DNA, the CDR3 is TGTGCCAGCAGCCAGGACAGGGAGACCCAGTACTTC. Translated, it gives CASSQDRETQYF.

This clone was observed a single time. This rearrangement joins TRBV27 to TRBJ2-7, with TRBD1 matching 10 bases. Germline CDR1 and CDR2: MNHEY and SMNVEV (reference sequence). J gave up 2 bases and V 0 bases, and 10 bases lay outside the gene matches. The CDR3 spans 18 residues. The chain's CDR3 is CASSLSILGTGEPYEQYF. CDR3 coding DNA: TGTGCCAGCAGTTTATCGATCTTAGGGACAGGGGAACCCTACGAGCAGTACTTC.

This clone has only one observation. The chain couples TRBV12-3 or TRBV12-4 to TRBJ2-1, with 9 bases aligning to TRBD1. V was pared by 2 bases and J by 16 bases, with 6 bases of the junction left unmatched. CDR3 length equals 12 residues. In nucleotides, the CDR3 is TGTGCCAGCAGTTTAATTTACAGGGGGCTTTTCTTC. Translating it yields CASSLIYRGLFF.

This chain connects TRBV28 to TRBJ1-2; D gene uncertain. V lost 4 bases, J lost 4 bases, and 7 bases lay in between. This CDR3 has 12 residues. CDR1 and CDR2 from the germline V gene are MDHEN and SYDVKM. CDR3 region: CASSSYSYGYTF. The CDR3 DNA reads as TGTGCCAGCAGTTCTTACAGCTATGGCTACACCTTC.

The chain joins TRBV6-2 or TRBV6-3 to TRBJ1-6, with a tentative D call TRBD1 (5 bases). Germline V gene data show CDR1 as MNHEY and CDR2 as SVGEGT. CDR3 size: 15 residues. The ends were cut back, 0 bases at V and 8 bases at J, with 11 bases in the middle. The CDR3 DNA sequence: TGTGCCAGCAGTTACTCGACAGCGACTGATTCACCCCTCCACTTT. It is translated as CASSYSTATDSPLHF.

V usage is TRBV6-5 and J usage is TRBJ1-4; the D gene is possibly TRBD1 (6 bases). The CDR3 contains 14 residues. Trimming took 8 bases from V and 2 from J, leaving 12 bases between them. Germline V lookup: CDR1 MNHEY, CDR2 SVGAGI. CDR3 loop: CASRTDRTNEKLFF. In DNA form, the CDR3 reads TGTGCCAGCCGGACAGACAGGACTAATGAAAAACTGTTTTTT.

The V and J genes are TRBV3-1 (or the pseudogene TRBV3-2) and TRBJ2-7, with TRBD1 as a possible D gene (5 bases). CDR3 length equals 17 residues. In germline, CDR1 is LGHDT, CDR2 YNNKEL (reference sequence). Trimming removed 0 bases at V and 4 bases at J, with 19 bases between. CDR3 sequence (DNA): TGTGCCAGCAGCCAAGAGGGGCGACAACCCTCCGAGTACGAGCAGTACTTC. It yields the protein CASSQEGRQPSEYEQYF.

The J gene is TRBJ2-6, the V gene TRBV5-4; TRBD1 aligns across 9 bases. With 2 bases clipped from V and 4 bases from J, the junction kept 10 bases outside the gene matches. CDR1 and CDR2 (germline): SGHNT, YYREEE (reference sequence). CDR3 length: 18 amino acids. The CDR3 is CASSLGDRDFLGANVLTF. CDR3 nucleotides: TGTGCCAGCAGCTTAGGGGACAGGGACTTTCTGGGGGCCAACGTCCTGACTTTC.

This clone came up once. The chain combines TRBV5-1 with TRBJ1-2; TRBD1 aligns across 11 bases. Losses at the gene ends were 4 bases for V and 7 bases for J; bases not matched to a gene: 12. CDR1 and CDR2 (germline): SGHRS, YFSETQ. This CDR3 region has 16 residues. Here the CDR3 reads CASSPGQGAVLSGYTF. CDR3 DNA sequence: TGCGCCAGCAGCCCCGGACAGGGGGCTGTTCTTAGTGGCTACACCTTC.

This sequence joins TRBV14 and TRBJ1-2; the D gene is possibly TRBD1 (6 bases). This CDR3 comprises 14 residues. The V end was cut by 3 bases, the J end by 5 bases, with 13 bases between. CDR1 and CDR2 from the germline V gene are SGHDN and FVKESK. For the CDR3, the DNA is TGTGCCAGCAGCCAGATCCCAGGGGTATATGGCTACACCTTC. Encoded protein: CASSQIPGVYGYTF.

V gene TRBV29-1 combines with J gene TRBJ2-3; weak D call: TRBD2 (7 bases). Germline V gives CDR1 SQVTM, CDR2 ANQGSEA. The V end lost 3 bases, the J end lost 0 bases, and 22 bases lay between the germline ends. This CDR3 has 18 amino acids. This chain's CDR3 is CSVDGGTRGPSSTDTQYF. The CDR3 DNA reads as TGCAGCGTTGATGGGGGGACGCGGGGGCCCTCTAGCACAGATACGCAGTATTTT.

This clone has just one count. This rearrangement joins TRBV7-9 to TRBJ1-5, with 7 bases matching TRBD1. This CDR3 has 16 amino acids. From germline, CDR1 is SEHNR and CDR2 FQNEAQ (reference sequence). The ends lost 4 bases at V and 0 bases at J; junction bases unmatched: 6. The DNA for the CDR3 is TGTGCCAGCAGCTCCTACAGGGGCCCTAGCAATCAGCCCCAGCATTTT. This encodes CASSSYRGPSNQPQHF. Together with reference TRBV7-9 and TRBJ1-5, the CDR3 gives the full variable domain: DTGVSQNPRHKITKRGQNVTFRCDPISEHNRLYWYRQTLGQGPEFLTYFQNEAQLEKSRLLSDRFSAERPKGSFSTLEIQRTEQGDSAMYLCASSSYRGPSNQPQHFGDGTRLSIL.